This T cell receptor (beta chain) is from a study of CD8+CD57+ T cells in acquired aplastic anemia. Study context: Average DNA yield from sorted CD4+ and CD8+ cells was around 3.2 ug.

CD8+CD57+ cell expansion had been shown by flow cytometry in patients chosen for sequencing. Every patient had severe acquired aplastic anemia. General study results and limits: Sharing between patients and controls was observed for around 30 CD8+ CDR3 sequences.

Genomic DNA was employed as the template in profiling TCR beta VDJ and CDR3. In TCRdb, the reads were re-called with MiXCR into one record per CDR3 protein. The sample lists some 170,000 distinct CDR3 sequences; roughly 48% were seen once. A remark on this clonotype: Its antigen remains unidentified.

The V gene's germline CDR1 is SNHLY and CDR2 FYNNEI. CDR3 length: 13 residues. Trimming left V 8 bases short and J 8 bases short, with 18 bases between. J is TRBJ1-1 and V is TRBV2; D may be TRBD1 (6 bases). The TCR comes from a human donor with aplastic anemia. Sequencing was carried out using sorted CD4+, CD8+, or CD8+CD57+ T cells (not recorded which) from PBMCs. Written as DNA, the CDR3 is TGTGCCAGCCTAGGACAGCCAGCCCTCGAAGCTTTCTTT. Translation: CASLGQPALEAFF.